The rows below give T cell receptor beta chains drawn from one sample of a study of tumor-infiltrating lymphocytes in primary liver carcinoma. MiXCR was run by TCRdb on the multiplex PCR reads, yielding one entry per CDR3 protein. The sample includes 300,000 to 350,000 distinct CDR3 sequences, 45% to 70% of them seen just once. The sequenced sample was peripheral blood. These receptors came from a woman aged 30 to 39 with primary liver carcinoma and hepatitis B virus infection. The CDR3 runs from the conserved cysteine through the conserved F or W. Each record gives: CDR3 length, J gene, V gene, D gene, clone size, CDR3 DNA, CDR3 protein. A D gene is named only where the DNA matches it firmly. Not every row has a clone size; where given, it reads once, few, many or a size class.

CDR3 length: 15
J gene: TRBJ2-7
V gene: TRBV7-8
D gene: TRBD1
clone size: few
CDR3 DNA: TGTGCCAGCAGCTCCCCCGGGACAGGGGCTTGGGAGCAGTACTTC
CDR3 protein: CASSSPGTGAWEQYF

CDR3 length: 14
J gene: TRBJ1-2
V gene: TRBV5-1
D gene: .
clone size: once
CDR3 DNA: TGCGCCAGCAACTTCGCCACCGAGGGCGACGGCTACACCTTC
CDR3 protein: CASNFATEGDGYTF

CDR3 length: 15
J gene: TRBJ2-5
V gene: TRBV11-2
D gene: .
clone size: many
CDR3 DNA: TGTGCCAGCAGCTTACAGGGCCTGGGGCAAGAGACCCAGTACTTC
CDR3 protein: CASSLQGLGQETQYF

CDR3 length: 14
J gene: TRBJ2-7
V gene: TRBV12-3/TRBV12-4
D gene: .
clone size: few
CDR3 DNA: TGTGCCAGCAGTTACACAGGGTCGCTCTACGAGCAGTACTTC
CDR3 protein: CASSYTGSLYEQYF

CDR3 length: 16
J gene: TRBJ2-7
V gene: TRBV20-1
D gene: .
clone size: few
CDR3 DNA: TGCAGTGCTAGAGAAACGTTTGCGGGAAGCCCATACGAGCAGTACTTC
CDR3 protein: CSARETFAGSPYEQYF

CDR3 length: 15
J gene: TRBJ2-7
V gene: TRBV11-2
D gene: .
clone size: .
CDR3 DNA: TGTGCCAGCAACTCTCCTGGGATGGGTACTTACGAGCAGTACTTC
CDR3 protein: CASNSPGMGTYEQYF

CDR3 length: 17
J gene: TRBJ2-7
V gene: TRBV4-2
D gene: TRBD2
clone size: .
CDR3 DNA: TGTGCCAGCAGCCTGATACCCTTAGCGGGAGGCAATGACGAGCAGTACTTC
CDR3 protein: CASSLIPLAGGNDEQYF

CDR3 length: 14
J gene: TRBJ2-1
V gene: TRBV4-3
D gene: .
clone size: few
CDR3 DNA: TGCGCCAGCAGCCAAGGAGGGCTCGCGGGCGAGCAGCTCTTC
CDR3 protein: CASSQGGLAGEQLF

CDR3 length: 17
J gene: TRBJ2-3
V gene: TRBV4-2
D gene: TRBD2
clone size: .
CDR3 DNA: TGTGCCTGCAGCCTTTTGCCACTAGCGGGACACACAGATACGCAGTATTTT
CDR3 protein: CACSLLPLAGHTDTQYF

CDR3 length: 13
J gene: TRBJ1-1
V gene: TRBV11-1
D gene: TRBD1
clone size: .
CDR3 DNA: TGTGTCAGCAATTACAGGGACAGGGGCGAAGCTTTCTTT
CDR3 protein: CVSNYRDRGEAFF

CDR3 length: 14
J gene: TRBJ1-2
V gene: TRBV28
D gene: .
clone size: .
CDR3 DNA: TGTGCCAGCAGTTTACTCCAACCTAACTATGGCTACACCTTC
CDR3 protein: CASSLLQPNYGYTF

CDR3 length: 11
J gene: TRBJ1-2
V gene: TRBV6-5
D gene: .
clone size: .
CDR3 DNA: TGTGCCAGCAGGCGTCTGGGTGGCTGCACCTTC
CDR3 protein: CASRRLGGCTF

CDR3 length: 17
J gene: TRBJ2-3
V gene: TRBV11-2
D gene: .
clone size: .
CDR3 DNA: TGTGCCAGCAGCGTAAGGCGGACATGGATCAACACAGATACGCAGTATTTT
CDR3 protein: CASSVRRTWINTDTQYF

CDR3 length: 14
J gene: TRBJ2-7
V gene: TRBV11-2
D gene: .
clone size: .
CDR3 DNA: TGTGTCAGCAGCGGCGGGACTCTCGTCTACGAGCAGTACTTC
CDR3 protein: CVSSGGTLVYEQYF

CDR3 length: 14
J gene: TRBJ2-1
V gene: TRBV29-1
D gene: .
clone size: many
CDR3 DNA: TGCAGCGTTGATCCGGGGGCCGCGGACAATGAGCAGTTCTTC
CDR3 protein: CSVDPGAADNEQFF

CDR3 length: 16
J gene: TRBJ1-5
V gene: TRBV12-3/TRBV12-4
D gene: .
clone size: .
CDR3 DNA: TGTGCCTGCAGTATGAACGGACCCTATAGCAATCAGCCCCAGCATTTT
CDR3 protein: CACSMNGPYSNQPQHF

CDR3 length: 14
J gene: TRBJ2-1
V gene: TRBV12-5
D gene: .
clone size: .
CDR3 DNA: TGTGCTTGTGCTCCCCAGTGGGGTGGGAATGAGCAGTTCTTC
CDR3 protein: CACAPQWGGNEQFF

CDR3 length: 19
J gene: TRBJ2-1
V gene: TRBV5-1
D gene: TRBD2
clone size: .
CDR3 DNA: TGCGCCAGCGGCTTGGGACTAGCGGGAGGGCCCTCCTCCTACAATGAGCAGTTCTTC
CDR3 protein: CASGLGLAGGPSSYNEQFF

CDR3 length: 16
J gene: TRBJ1-5
V gene: TRBV6-1
D gene: .
clone size: .
CDR3 DNA: TGTGCCAGCAGCTTATATACCGGGACCCCGAATCAGCCCCAGCATTTT
CDR3 protein: CASSLYTGTPNQPQHF

CDR3 length: 13
J gene: TRBJ1-2
V gene: TRBV29-1
D gene: .
clone size: many
CDR3 DNA: TGCAGCGGCCTTTTGGGTACGGTAGATGGCTACACCTTC
CDR3 protein: CSGLLGTVDGYTF

CDR3 length: 13
J gene: TRBJ2-7
V gene: TRBV5-1
D gene: TRBD1
clone size: .
CDR3 DNA: TGCGCCAGTACGGGACAGGGACCTGGCGAGCAGTACTTC
CDR3 protein: CASTGQGPGEQYF

CDR3 length: 16
J gene: TRBJ2-1
V gene: TRBV28
D gene: .
clone size: .
CDR3 DNA: TGTGCCAGAAGTCTCGAGGGGTGGCAGGGGTGGAATGAGCAGTTCTTC
CDR3 protein: CARSLEGWQGWNEQFF

CDR3 length: 15
J gene: TRBJ2-2
V gene: TRBV12-3/TRBV12-4
D gene: .
clone size: .
CDR3 DNA: TGTACCAGCAGTGGGAGCCAGGGGGGATCCGGGGAGCTGTTTTTT
CDR3 protein: CTSSGSQGGSGELFF

CDR3 length: 16
J gene: TRBJ2-7
V gene: TRBV6-2/TRBV6-3
D gene: TRBD2
clone size: .
CDR3 DNA: TGTGCCACTGAGACTACCGGGACTAGCAAATCCTACGAGCAGCACTTC
CDR3 protein: CATETTGTSKSYEQHF

CDR3 length: 14
J gene: TRBJ1-5
V gene: TRBV10-3
D gene: TRBD1
clone size: .
CDR3 DNA: TGTACCATGACTAGCGGCCCAGGGACAGATACGCAGCATTTT
CDR3 protein: CTMTSGPGTDTQHF

CDR3 length: 15
J gene: TRBJ2-7
V gene: TRBV29-1
D gene: TRBD2
clone size: .
CDR3 DNA: TGCAGCGTTGGCCTGGGACTAGCGGGTTACAATGAGCAGTACTTC
CDR3 protein: CSVGLGLAGYNEQYF

CDR3 length: 16
J gene: TRBJ1-1
V gene: TRBV4-3
D gene: .
clone size: .
CDR3 DNA: TGCGCCAGTAGCTCCCGCCAACTGACAGAGGGCACTGAAGCTTTCTTT
CDR3 protein: CASSSRQLTEGTEAFF

CDR3 length: 18
J gene: TRBJ2-3
V gene: TRBV29-1
D gene: .
clone size: many
CDR3 DNA: TGCAGCGTTGCTGGGATACCGGGGACTGGAACTAGCACAGATACGCAGTATTTT
CDR3 protein: CSVAGIPGTGTSTDTQYF

CDR3 length: 16
J gene: TRBJ2-1
V gene: TRBV11-2
D gene: TRBD2
clone size: .
CDR3 DNA: TGTGTCAGCAGGGTTACTAGCGGGAGGGCCGGCAATGAACAGCTCTTC
CDR3 protein: CVSRVTSGRAGNEQLF

CDR3 length: 16
J gene: TRBJ2-7
V gene: TRBV6-5
D gene: .
clone size: .
CDR3 DNA: TGTGCCAGCGGTTACGGGGGCCACGAAGAAGACTACGAGCAGTACTTC
CDR3 protein: CASGYGGHEEDYEQYF

CDR3 length: 15
J gene: TRBJ2-1
V gene: TRBV6-5
D gene: TRBD1
clone size: .
CDR3 DNA: TGTGCCAGCAGTTATTGGGTAGACAGGGGCGGTGAGCAGTTCTTC
CDR3 protein: CASSYWVDRGGEQFF

CDR3 length: 17
J gene: TRBJ2-1
V gene: TRBV24-1
D gene: .
clone size: .
CDR3 DNA: TGTGCCACCAGTGACCGGACGGCCGGGAGCTCCTACAATGAGCAGTTCTTC
CDR3 protein: CATSDRTAGSSYNEQFF

CDR3 length: 12
J gene: TRBJ2-7
V gene: TRBV29-1
D gene: TRBD1
clone size: once
CDR3 DNA: TGCAACGTACAGACAGGGGTGTACGAGCAGTACTTC
CDR3 protein: CNVQTGVYEQYF

CDR3 length: 16
J gene: TRBJ2-4
V gene: TRBV4-1
D gene: .
clone size: few
CDR3 DNA: TGCGCCAGCAGCCAAGATTTTAGCCTAGCCAAAAACATTCAGTACTTC
CDR3 protein: CASSQDFSLAKNIQYF

CDR3 length: 13
J gene: TRBJ1-5
V gene: TRBV12-3/TRBV12-4
D gene: .
clone size: .
CDR3 DNA: TGTGCCAGCAGTTTACACCGCAATCAGCCCCCGCATTTT
CDR3 protein: CASSLHRNQPPHF

CDR3 length: 14
J gene: TRBJ1-5
V gene: TRBV6-2/TRBV6-3
D gene: .
clone size: .
CDR3 DNA: TGTGCCAGCAGTTATGGTTGGCGCAATCAGTCCCAGCATTTT
CDR3 protein: CASSYGWRNQSQHF

CDR3 length: 15
J gene: TRBJ1-6
V gene: TRBV6-5
D gene: .
clone size: .
CDR3 DNA: TGTGTCAGCAGTCTTGAGGGGGGGATATCCTCACCCCTCCACTTT
CDR3 protein: CVSSLEGGISSPLHF

CDR3 length: 11
J gene: TRBJ2-3
V gene: TRBV30
D gene: .
clone size: few
CDR3 DNA: TGTGCCTGGAGTCGTCAGGGAACGCAGTATTTT
CDR3 protein: CAWSRQGTQYF

CDR3 length: 12
J gene: TRBJ1-5
V gene: TRBV29-1
D gene: .
clone size: many
CDR3 DNA: TGCAGCGTCGGGGGGGGCAATCAGCCCCAGCATTTT
CDR3 protein: CSVGGGNQPQHF

CDR3 length: 16
J gene: TRBJ2-1
V gene: TRBV5-6
D gene: TRBD1
clone size: .
CDR3 DNA: TGTGCCAGCAACTTGACGGGACAGAGCTCCTACAATGAGCAGTTCTTC
CDR3 protein: CASNLTGQSSYNEQFF

CDR3 length: 16
J gene: TRBJ2-7
V gene: TRBV11-2
D gene: TRBD1
clone size: .
CDR3 DNA: TGTGTCGGCAGCTTCGAAAGGACAGGACTCGCTTACGAGCAGTACTTC
CDR3 protein: CVGSFERTGLAYEQYF

CDR3 length: 15
J gene: TRBJ2-5
V gene: TRBV5-1
D gene: .
clone size: once
CDR3 DNA: TGCGCCAGCAGCTCCCGTCAAGGGAGGCGAGAGACCCAGTACTTC
CDR3 protein: CASSSRQGRRETQYF

CDR3 length: 14
J gene: TRBJ2-7
V gene: TRBV29-1
D gene: TRBD1
clone size: .
CDR3 DNA: TGCAACGTTCTGGACAGGGGGCAGACCTACGAGCAGTATTTC
CDR3 protein: CNVLDRGQTYEQYF